Listed here are 32 T cell receptor beta chains from one sample, sequenced in a study of T cell responses to AZD1222 COVID-19 vaccine. Assay used: immunoSEQ multiplex PCR; TCRdb lists only in-frame clones, some missing. The sample includes tens of thousands of clones, around nine tenths of them seen just once. The input for sequencing was peripheral blood, taken on day 0 of AZD1222 vaccination. These receptors came from an adult in good health.

This chain links TRBV28 with TRBJ2-1; D is ambiguous. The germline CDR1 and CDR2 sequences are MDHEN and SYDVKM. The CDR3 spans 12 residues. V gave up 3 bases and J gave up 7 bases, with 7 bases separating them. The CDR3 protein is CASSFGRNEQFF. The CDR3 DNA follows: TGTGCCAGCAGTTTTGGCCGGAATGAGCAGTTCTTC.

The chain has TRBV7-3 and TRBJ1-1; tentative D call: TRBD1 (6 bases). There are 14 residues in the CDR3. Trimming shortened V by 6 bases and J by 5 bases, and 16 bases separated the two germline ends. Germline lookup yields CDR1 SGHTA and CDR2 FQGTGA. The CDR3 sequence is CASSSGVSVTEAFF. The CDR3 DNA reads TGTGCCAGCAGTTCAGGGGTCTCGGTGACTGAAGCTTTCTTT.

This chain uses TRBV7-8 with TRBJ1-5, with D possibly matching TRBD1 (6 bases). The ends were cut back, 1 base at V and 5 bases at J, with 18 bases in the middle. The CDR3 sequence is 17 residues long. Germline loops: CDR1 SGHVS, CDR2 FQNEAQ. The CDR3: CASSLVGGGDTYQPQHF. The DNA for the CDR3 is TGTGCCAGCAGCTTAGTTGGAGGAGGGGACACCTATCAGCCCCAGCATTTT.

The rearrangement uses TRBV7-2 and TRBJ2-5, with D uncertain. The CDR3 covers 11 residues. Germline lookup yields CDR1 SGHTA and CDR2 FQGNSA. V was shortened by 2 bases and J by 3 bases, with 1 base between the two germline ends. The CDR3 loop reads CASSLKETQYF. CDR3 in DNA: TGTGCCAGCAGCTTAAAAGAGACCCAGTACTTC.

This rearrangement joins TRBV6-2 or TRBV6-3 to TRBJ1-2; D gene uncertain. CDR1 and CDR2 (germline): MNHEY, SVGEGT. Trimming took 5 bases from V and 8 from J, leaving 12 bases between them. The CDR3 spans 12 residues. The chain's CDR3 is CASSRSGVGYTF. In DNA, the CDR3 is TGTGCCAGCAGTCGCTCAGGCGTAGGCTACACCTTC.

The chain uses TRBV7-9 and TRBJ1-5; D unclear. Trimming cost V 1 base and J 0 bases, with 4 bases left between them. The CDR3 is 14 residues long. The germline CDR1 and CDR2 sequences are SEHNR and FQNEAQ (reference sequence). The DNA for the CDR3 is TGTGCCAGCAGCTTAGAGTATAGCAATCAGCCCCAGCATTTT. Protein product: CASSLEYSNQPQHF.

This rearrangement joins TRBV5-1 to TRBJ1-1, with D perhaps TRBD1 (6 bases). Trimming took off 4 bases at V and 7 bases at J, with 20 bases between the two ends. This CDR3 is built from 15 residues. Germline CDR1 reads SGHRS; CDR2 reads YFSETQ. CDR3 loop: CASSVPEGVPSEAFF. For the CDR3, the DNA is TGCGCCAGCAGCGTCCCTGAGGGGGTTCCCAGTGAAGCTTTCTTT.

The chain combines TRBV25-1 with TRBJ1-3; D is perhaps TRBD1 (6 bases). V was trimmed by 6 bases and J by 0 bases, leaving 9 bases between them. The germline V gene encodes CDR1 MGHDK and CDR2 SYGVNS. The CDR3 has 14 amino acids. The CDR3 sequence: CASRDRTSGNTIYF. The CDR3 coding sequence is TGTGCCAGCAGGGACAGAACCTCTGGAAACACCATATATTTT.

The chain carries TRBV27 and TRBJ2-7; 10 nucleotides agree with TRBD1. Germline CDR1 is MNHEY and CDR2 is SMNVEV (reference sequence). CDR3 length equals 15 residues. V shed 3 bases, J shed 3 bases, and the junction held 5 bases outside the gene matches. The CDR3 spells CASSLKTGGGYEQYF. The CDR3 region has the DNA TGTGCCAGCAGTTTGAAGACAGGGGGCGGCTACGAGCAGTACTTC.

The gene calls are TRBV6-5 and TRBJ2-7; D is possibly TRBD2 (6 bases). The CDR3 has 13 residues. V shed 8 bases and J shed 4 bases, with 15 bases lying between them. The germline gives CDR1 MNHEY, CDR2 SVGAGI. This CDR3 reads CASFQEGRYEQYF. The CDR3 coding sequence is TGTGCCAGCTTTCAGGAGGGCAGGTACGAGCAGTACTTC.

This sequence joins TRBV5-1 and TRBJ1-4; TRBD1 matches 8 bases. There are 14 residues in the CDR3. Trimming took 0 bases from V and 11 from J; bases not matched to a gene: 6. Germline CDR1 and CDR2: SGHRS and YFSETQ. CDR3 region: CASSLDGQGGKLFF. DNA of the CDR3: TGCGCCAGCAGCTTGGACGGACAGGGCGGGAAACTGTTTTTT.

This clone appeared a few times. The rearrangement uses TRBV6-5 and TRBJ1-1, with D possibly matching TRBD1 (5 bases). CDR1 MNHEY and CDR2 SVGAGI come from the germline V gene. This CDR3 spans 14 amino acids. With 7 bases removed from V and 0 bases from J, the gap between germline ends came to 12 bases. The CDR3 reads CASNMGPLNTEAFF. In DNA, the CDR3 is TGTGCCAGCAATATGGGGCCCCTGAACACTGAAGCTTTCTTT.

This clone was observed once. This sequence joins TRBV27 and TRBJ1-5, with D maybe TRBD1 (5 bases). Trimming removed 5 bases from V and 0 bases from J, with 17 bases in between. The CDR3 is made up of 17 amino acids. In germline, CDR1 is MNHEY, CDR2 SMNVEV (reference sequence). DNA for the CDR3: TGTGCCAGCAGTGACCGGGACGGCAACTATAGCAATCAGCCCCAGCATTTT. This encodes CASSDRDGNYSNQPQHF.

This chain connects TRBV24-1 to TRBJ2-1, with 8 bases matching TRBD1. Germline V CDR1 and CDR2: KGHDR, SFDVKD. This CDR3 is 13 amino acids long. The ends lost 4 bases at V and 15 bases at J; junction bases unmatched: 10. CDR3 protein: CATSDPGQGRWFF. In DNA form, the CDR3 reads TGTGCCACCAGTGACCCAGGACAGGGTCGTTGGTTCTTC.

The chain combines TRBV3-1 (or the pseudogene TRBV3-2) with TRBJ1-2, with D perhaps TRBD1 (6 bases). The V gene's germline CDR1 is LGHDT and CDR2 YNNKEL (reference sequence). Trimming left V 3 bases short and J 8 bases short, with 10 bases between. CDR3 length: 12 residues. This CDR3 reads CASSHSTGGYTF. The CDR3 DNA is TGTGCCAGCAGCCATTCGACAGGAGGCTACACCTTC.

V usage is TRBV2 and J usage is TRBJ1-4, with 9 bases that match TRBD1. The J segment lost 7 bases and the V segment lost 5 bases, leaving 8 bases of the junction unmatched. CDR3 size: 15 residues. Germline CDR1 and CDR2: SNHLY and FYNNEI. Here the CDR3 DNA reads TGTGCCAGCAGTACCAGGACAGGGGCTGCTGAAAAACTGTTTTTT. Translated: CASSTRTGAAEKLFF.

V gene TRBV5-4 combines with J gene TRBJ1-2; D unresolved. The CDR3 is 12 amino acids. Trimming pared 7 bases from V and 8 bases from J, leaving 15 bases between. Germline V gene lookup returns CDR1 SGHNT and CDR2 YYREEE (reference sequence). The CDR3 here is CASGPTVGGYTF. In DNA, the CDR3 is TGTGCCAGCGGACCGACGGTGGGGGGCTACACCTTC.

This chain links TRBV2 with TRBJ1-3; no firm D call. The CDR3 covers 15 residues. Trimming pared 5 bases from V and 0 bases from J, leaving 11 bases between. Germline V CDR1 and CDR2: SNHLY, FYNNEI. The CDR3 coding sequence is TGTGCCAGCAGTCTTCAGGAAGGCTCTGGAAACACCATATATTTT. It encodes CASSLQEGSGNTIYF.

The chain combines TRBV5-1 with TRBJ2-5, with 11 bases aligning to TRBD2. Germline V gives CDR1 SGHRS, CDR2 YFSETQ. This CDR3 is 15 amino acids long. Germline trimming cut 1 base from V and 7 bases from J; bases unmatched to any gene: 6. CDR3 region: CASSLTSGGIGTQYF. The CDR3 DNA reads as TGCGCCAGCAGCTTGACTAGCGGGGGTATCGGGACCCAGTACTTC.

The chain is built from TRBV20-1 and TRBJ1-1; D gene uncertain. The germline V and J ends were trimmed by 3 bases and 1 base, with 9 bases remaining between them. Per the germline V gene, CDR1 is DFQATT and CDR2 is SNEGSKA (reference sequence). The CDR3 has 13 residues. The chain's CDR3 is CSASSKSNTEAFF. The CDR3 nucleotides read TGCAGTGCTAGTTCCAAGTCGAACACTGAAGCTTTCTTT.

This chain uses TRBV19 with TRBJ2-3; the match to TRBD2 covers 13 bases. The trim removed 5 bases at V and 2 bases at J, leaving 7 bases unmatched. Germline V gives CDR1 LNHDA, CDR2 SQIVND (reference sequence). CDR3 size: 17 residues. CDR3 bases: TGTGCCAGTAGTCCCAGACTAGCGGGGGGACCCACAGATACGCAGTATTTT. Its protein is CASSPRLAGGPTDTQYF. Full variable domain (rest looked up from reference TRBV19 and TRBJ2-3): DGGITQSPKYLFRKEGQNVTLSCEQNLNHDAMYWYRQDPGQGLRLIYYSQIVNDFQKGDIAEGYSVSREKKESFPLTVTSAQKNPTAFYLCASSPRLAGGPTDTQYFGPGTRLTVL.

The chain uses TRBV6-5 and TRBJ1-5, with D tentatively TRBD1 (6 bases). Per the germline V gene, CDR1 is MNHEY and CDR2 is SVGAGI. The CDR3 runs to 13 residues. V was clipped by 7 bases and J by 2 bases, with 9 bases between them. CDR3 region: CASNHRGNQPQHF. Written as DNA, the CDR3 is TGTGCCAGCAATCACAGGGGCAATCAGCCCCAGCATTTT.

The rearrangement joins TRBV27 to TRBJ2-4; D possibly uses TRBD1 or TRBD2 (5 bases each). With 3 bases removed from V and 9 bases from J, the gap between germline ends came to 15 bases. Germline CDR1 and CDR2: MNHEY and SMNVEV (reference sequence). This CDR3 has 14 amino acids. CDR3 sequence: CASSFGVPRGIQYF. For the CDR3, the DNA is TGTGCCAGCAGTTTCGGAGTCCCGAGGGGCATTCAGTACTTC.

The CDR3 region has the DNA TGTGCCAGCAGCCCCGGGAAGAGGGGTGAAAAACTGTTTTTT. As protein: CASSPGKRGEKLFF. The chain recombines TRBV7-2 with TRBJ1-4, with a possible D match to TRBD1 (5 bases). V lost 5 bases and J 7 bases, leaving 14 bases between the germline ends. From germline, CDR1 is SGHTA and CDR2 FQGNSA. The CDR3 has 14 amino acids.

J is TRBJ1-1 and V is TRBV19; D is uncertain. Germline V gene sequence: CDR1 LNHDA, CDR2 SQIVND (reference sequence). V lost 3 bases and J 0 bases, leaving 11 bases between the germline ends. The CDR3 has 15 amino acids. DNA for the CDR3: TGTGCCAGTAGTATGGCAAGACTACTGAACACTGAAGCTTTCTTT. This sequence encodes CASSMARLLNTEAFF.

The chain recombines TRBV6-2 or TRBV6-3 with TRBJ2-7; D might be TRBD1 (6 bases). V was clipped by 4 bases and J by 3 bases, with 19 bases between them. Germline CDR1 reads MNHEY; CDR2 reads SVGEGT. The CDR3 has 16 residues. CDR3 region: CASSSMGQGINYEQYF. The CDR3 DNA is TGTGCCAGCAGTTCAATGGGGCAGGGGATAAACTACGAGCAGTACTTC.

V is TRBV3-1 (or the pseudogene TRBV3-2) and J is TRBJ1-5; 7 bases agree with TRBD1. The J segment lost 1 base and the V segment lost 3 bases, leaving 6 bases of the junction unmatched. Germline assignment: CDR1 LGHDT and CDR2 YNNKEL (reference sequence). This CDR3 region has 16 residues. The CDR3 DNA reads TGTGCCAGCAGCCAGAAACAGGGGAGAAGCAATCAGCCCCAGCATTTT. Amino acids: CASSQKQGRSNQPQHF.

V is TRBV18 and J is TRBJ1-1; D call uncertain. This CDR3 has 14 amino acids. From germline, CDR1 is KGHSH and CDR2 LQKENI. Trimming took 6 bases from V and 2 from J, leaving 13 bases between them. The CDR3 spells CASSLRDINTEAFF. CDR3 coding DNA: TGTGCCAGCTCGCTCCGAGACATCAACACTGAAGCTTTCTTT.

The genes are TRBV9 and TRBJ2-5; TRBD1 agrees at 10 bases. Looked up from germline, CDR1 is SGDLS and CDR2 is YYNGEE. Trimming removed 3 bases from V and 2 bases from J; junction bases left unmatched: 7. The CDR3 length is 16 residues. The CDR3 nucleotides are TGTGCCAGCAGCGCCCAGGGGACAGGGGTACAAGAGACCCAGTACTTC. Translating gives CASSAQGTGVQETQYF.

This clone was observed once. DNA of the CDR3: TGTGCCAGCAGCGTCTCAGGGACAGGGGCGTCCTACGAGCAGTACTTC. This sequence encodes CASSVSGTGASYEQYF. The rearrangement uses TRBV5-4 and TRBJ2-7, with 10 bases lining up with TRBD1. The V and J ends lost 4 bases and 1 base, in that order; junction bases with no gene match: 8. The CDR3 spans 16 residues. CDR1 and CDR2 (germline): SGHNT, YYREEE (reference sequence).

The chain recombines TRBV4-1 with TRBJ2-5; maybe TRBD1 (5 bases). With 0 bases removed from V and 4 bases from J, the gap between germline ends came to 15 bases. The CDR3 length is 16 residues. CDR1 and CDR2 (germline): MGHRA, YSYEKL. CDR3 region: CASSQEGGAARETQYF. The DNA of the CDR3 is TGCGCCAGCAGCCAAGAAGGTGGGGCAGCGAGAGAGACCCAGTACTTC.

The chain is built from TRBV6-5 and TRBJ1-4; TRBD1 is a possible D gene (5 bases). In germline, CDR1 is MNHEY, CDR2 SVGAGI. Trimming removed 2 bases at V and 6 bases at J, with 13 bases between. The CDR3 consists of 15 residues. The CDR3 bases are TGTGCCAGCAGTTACACCCGGCGAGGGGATGAAAAACTGTTTTTT. It translates to CASSYTRRGDEKLFF.